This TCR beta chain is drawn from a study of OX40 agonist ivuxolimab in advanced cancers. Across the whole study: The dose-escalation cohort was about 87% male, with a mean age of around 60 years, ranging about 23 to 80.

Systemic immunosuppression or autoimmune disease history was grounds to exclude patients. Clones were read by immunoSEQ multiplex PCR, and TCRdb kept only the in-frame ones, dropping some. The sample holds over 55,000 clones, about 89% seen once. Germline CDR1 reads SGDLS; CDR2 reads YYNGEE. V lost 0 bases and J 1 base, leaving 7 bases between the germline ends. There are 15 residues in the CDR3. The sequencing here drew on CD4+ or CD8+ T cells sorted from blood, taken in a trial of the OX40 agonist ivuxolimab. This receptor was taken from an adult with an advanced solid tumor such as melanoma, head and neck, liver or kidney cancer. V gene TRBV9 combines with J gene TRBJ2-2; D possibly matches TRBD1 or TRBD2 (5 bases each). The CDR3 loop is CASSVGGKNTGELFF. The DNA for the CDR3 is TGTGCCAGCAGCGTAGGGGGGAAGAACACCGGGGAGCTGTTTTTT.